The following is a TCR beta chain sequence with its context. The antigen remains unidentified. The sample belongs to a study of OX40 agonist ivuxolimab in advanced cancers. Across the study: Patients were treated with intravenous ivuxolimab, dosed at 0.01 to 10 mg/kg and infused every 2 weeks.

From germline, CDR1 is SGHRS and CDR2 YFSETQ. V was trimmed by 0 bases and J by 2 bases, leaving 4 bases between them. The CDR3 runs 13 residues. Using immunoSEQ multiplex PCR, the repertoire was profiled, and TCRdb retains in-frame clones only, with some absent. This sample carries 90,000 or so clones, roughly 90% of them seen once, and the ten largest clones take around 1.1%. Excluded were patients having autoimmune disease history or systemic immunosuppression. Whole-study results and caveats: Low normalized T-cell clonal expansion was additionally recorded for some nonresponders.

The sample was CD4+ or CD8+ T cells sorted from blood, taken in a trial of the OX40 agonist ivuxolimab. This receptor was obtained from an adult with an advanced solid tumor such as melanoma, head and neck, liver or kidney cancer. The J gene is TRBJ2-3, the V gene TRBV5-1; unclear D gene. Here the CDR3 DNA reads TGCGCCAGCAGCTTGGGGCCCACAGATACGCAGTATTTT. Protein sequence: CASSLGPTDTQYF.